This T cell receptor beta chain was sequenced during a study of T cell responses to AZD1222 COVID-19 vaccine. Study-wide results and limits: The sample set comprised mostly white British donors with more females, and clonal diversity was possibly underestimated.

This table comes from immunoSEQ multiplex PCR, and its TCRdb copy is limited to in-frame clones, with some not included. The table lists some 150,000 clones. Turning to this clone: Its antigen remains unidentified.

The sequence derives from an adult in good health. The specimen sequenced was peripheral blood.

DNA for the CDR3: TGTGCCAGCAGCCCAGGGCAGCCGAATGGCTACACCTTC. This gives the protein CASSPGQPNGYTF. The chain recombines TRBV27 with TRBJ1-2, with TRBD1 as a possible D gene (5 bases). Looked up from germline, CDR1 is MNHEY and CDR2 is SMNVEV (reference sequence). The CDR3 runs 13 residues. The ends were cut back, 6 bases at V and 6 bases at J, with 14 bases in the middle.